One and the same sample provided the 9 T cell receptor beta chains below, sequenced in a study of T cell responses to AZD1222 COVID-19 vaccine. Produced via immunoSEQ multiplex PCR; TCRdb's table is partial and in-frame only. This table holds approximately 46,000 clones, about 83% found once. This sample comprised peripheral blood, obtained on day 0 of AZD1222 vaccination. These receptors were collected from an adult in good health.

The V call is TRBV28, the J call TRBJ2-2; 7 positions match TRBD2. V shed 4 bases, J shed 0 bases, and the junction held 2 bases outside the gene matches. The CDR3 is 15 amino acids. Germline V lookup: CDR1 MDHEN, CDR2 SYDVKM. The CDR3 coding sequence is TGTGCCAGCAGTTCCGCGGGAGCGAACACCGGGGAGCTGTTTTTT. Translation: CASSSAGANTGELFF. Using reference TRBV28 and TRBJ2-2 for the parts outside the CDR3, the full variable domain is DVKVTQSSRYLVKRTGEKVFLECVQDMDHENMFWYRQDPGLGLRLIYFSYDVKMKEKGDIPEGYSVSREKKERFSLILESASTNQTSMYLCASSSAGANTGELFFGEGSRLTVL.

In its sample, this clone was seen once. The V gene is TRBV7-2, the J gene TRBJ2-5; 14 nucleotides align to TRBD2. The junction had 7 bases not matched to a gene; V was cut back by 5 bases and J by 5 bases. In germline, CDR1 is SGHTA, CDR2 FQGNSA. This CDR3 contains 16 residues. The CDR3 DNA reads TGTGCCAGCAGCGGTGGACTAGCGGGAGGACGGGAGACCCAGTACTTC. Protein: CASSGGLAGGRETQYF.

The chain recombines TRBV15 with TRBJ1-5, with 10 positions matching TRBD1. The germline gives CDR1 LNHNV, CDR2 YYDKDF (reference sequence). The CDR3 sequence is 14 residues long. Unmatched junction bases numbered 1, after V lost 3 bases and J lost 5 bases. Here the CDR3 DNA reads TGTGCCACCAGCAGGGACAGGGGGGATCAGCCCCAGCATTTT. This encodes CATSRDRGDQPQHF.

The genes are TRBV6-2 or TRBV6-3 and TRBJ1-4; 12 bases align to TRBD1. The germline gives CDR1 MNHEY, CDR2 SVGEGT. There are 17 residues in the CDR3. J gave up 7 bases and V 0 bases, and 6 bases lay outside the gene matches. DNA for the CDR3: TGTGCCAGCAGTTACTCCGGGACAGGGGGCAAGGGTGAAAAACTGTTTTTT. It encodes CASSYSGTGGKGEKLFF.

This clone was observed a single time. The CDR3 sequence: CATSASGTRQPQHF. The DNA for the CDR3 is TGTGCCACCTCGGCATCGGGAACGCGGCAGCCCCAGCATTTT. The chain links TRBV24-1 to TRBJ1-5; D is ambiguous. CDR1 is KGHDR and CDR2 is SFDVKD in the germline V gene. This CDR3 has 14 residues. V lost 9 bases and J lost 7, with 18 bases in between.

This clone has just one count. V usage is TRBV28 and J usage is TRBJ2-3, with 16 bases lining up with TRBD2. The CDR3 extends over 16 amino acids. J was trimmed by 5 bases and V by 5 bases; bases with no gene match: 4. In germline, CDR1 is MDHEN, CDR2 SYDVKM. This CDR3 reads CASSTGTSGGGDTQYF. CDR3 in DNA: TGTGCCAGCAGTACCGGGACTAGCGGGGGGGGAGATACGCAGTATTTT. Full variable domain (rest looked up from reference TRBV28 and TRBJ2-3): DVKVTQSSRYLVKRTGEKVFLECVQDMDHENMFWYRQDPGLGLRLIYFSYDVKMKEKGDIPEGYSVSREKKERFSLILESASTNQTSMYLCASSTGTSGGGDTQYFGPGTRLTVL.

The chain employs TRBV5-6 and TRBJ2-5; 7 nucleotides agree with TRBD1. J lost 9 bases, V lost 4 bases, and 6 bases had no gene match. The CDR3 consists of 12 residues. Looked up from germline, CDR1 is SGHDT and CDR2 is YYEEEE. The CDR3 protein is CASSPATGSQYF. The CDR3 coding sequence is TGTGCCAGCAGCCCCGCGACAGGGTCCCAGTACTTC.

The V and J genes are TRBV5-4 and TRBJ2-6; 8 nucleotides match TRBD2. The J segment lost 0 bases and the V segment lost 4 bases, leaving 9 bases of the junction unmatched. Germline V CDR1 and CDR2: SGHNT, YYREEE (reference sequence). The CDR3 covers 18 residues. DNA for the CDR3: TGTGCCAGCAGCGTAGGCCACGCGGGGGGCTCTGGGGCCAACGTCCTGACTTTC. It specifies CASSVGHAGGSGANVLTF.

This chain connects TRBV19 to TRBJ1-5; D is ambiguous. Trimming cost V 3 bases and J 0 bases, with 9 bases left between them. Germline V gene data show CDR1 as LNHDA and CDR2 as SQIVND (reference sequence). The CDR3 runs 15 residues. The CDR3 sequence: CASSIMGYSNQPQHF. The CDR3 DNA reads TGTGCCAGTAGTATTATGGGTTATAGCAATCAGCCCCAGCATTTT.